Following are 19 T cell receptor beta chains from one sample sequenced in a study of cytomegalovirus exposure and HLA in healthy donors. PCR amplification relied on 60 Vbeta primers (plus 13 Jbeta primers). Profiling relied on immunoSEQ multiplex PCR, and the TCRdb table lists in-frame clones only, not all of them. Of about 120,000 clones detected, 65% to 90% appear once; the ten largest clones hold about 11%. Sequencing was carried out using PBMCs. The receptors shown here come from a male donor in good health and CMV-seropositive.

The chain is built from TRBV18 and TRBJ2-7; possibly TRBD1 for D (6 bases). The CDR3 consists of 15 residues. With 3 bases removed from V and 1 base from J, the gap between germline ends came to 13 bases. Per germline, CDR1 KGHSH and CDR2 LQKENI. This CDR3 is CASSPPAGVSYEQYF. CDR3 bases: TGTGCCAGCTCACCCCCCGCAGGGGTTTCCTACGAGCAGTACTTC. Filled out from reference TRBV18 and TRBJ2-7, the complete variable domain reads NAGVMQNPRHLVRRRGQEARLRCSPMKGHSHVYWYRQLPEEGLKFMVYLQKENIIDESGMPKERFSAEFPKEGPSILRIQQVVRGDSAAYFCASSPPAGVSYEQYFGPGTRLTVT.

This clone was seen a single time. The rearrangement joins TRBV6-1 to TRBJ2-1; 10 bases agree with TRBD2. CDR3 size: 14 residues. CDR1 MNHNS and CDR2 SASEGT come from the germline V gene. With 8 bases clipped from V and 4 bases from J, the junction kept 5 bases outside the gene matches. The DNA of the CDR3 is TGTGCCAGCGCGACTAGCGGGCGATACAATGAGCAGTTCTTC. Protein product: CASATSGRYNEQFF.

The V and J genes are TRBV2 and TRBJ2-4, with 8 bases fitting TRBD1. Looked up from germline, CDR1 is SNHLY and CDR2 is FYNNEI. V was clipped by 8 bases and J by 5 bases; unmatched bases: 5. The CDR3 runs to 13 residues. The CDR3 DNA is TGTGCCAGCTCTGGACAGGGTCAAAACATTCAGTACTTC. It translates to CASSGQGQNIQYF. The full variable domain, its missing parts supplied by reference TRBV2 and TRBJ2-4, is EPEVTQTPSHQVTQMGQEVILRCVPISNHLYFYWYRQILGQKVEFLVSFYNNEISEKSEIFDDQFSVERPDGSNFTLKIRSTKLEDSAMYFCASSGQGQNIQYFGAGTRLSVL.

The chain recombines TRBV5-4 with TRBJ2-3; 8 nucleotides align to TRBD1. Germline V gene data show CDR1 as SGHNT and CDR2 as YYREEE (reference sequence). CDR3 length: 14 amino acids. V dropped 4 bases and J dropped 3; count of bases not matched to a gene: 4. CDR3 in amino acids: CASSPWTGTDTQYF. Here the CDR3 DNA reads TGTGCCAGCAGCCCGTGGACAGGGACAGATACGCAGTATTTT.

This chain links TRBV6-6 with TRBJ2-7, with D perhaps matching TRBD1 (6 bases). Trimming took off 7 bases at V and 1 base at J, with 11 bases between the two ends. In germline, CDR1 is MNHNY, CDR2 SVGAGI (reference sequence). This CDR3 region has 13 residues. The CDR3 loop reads CASNRDISYEQYF. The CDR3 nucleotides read TGTGCCAGCAACCGGGACATTTCCTACGAGCAGTACTTC.

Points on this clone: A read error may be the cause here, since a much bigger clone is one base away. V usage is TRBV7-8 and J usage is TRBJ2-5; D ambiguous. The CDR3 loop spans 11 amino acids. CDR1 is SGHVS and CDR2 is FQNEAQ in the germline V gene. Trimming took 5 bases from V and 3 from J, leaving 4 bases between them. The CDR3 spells CASSREETQYF. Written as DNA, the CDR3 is TGTGCCAGCAGCCGAGAAGAGACCCAGTACTTC.

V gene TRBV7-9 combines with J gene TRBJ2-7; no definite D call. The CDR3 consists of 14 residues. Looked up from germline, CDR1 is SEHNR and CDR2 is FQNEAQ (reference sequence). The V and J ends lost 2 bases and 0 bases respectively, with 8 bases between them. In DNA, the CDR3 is TGTGCCAGCAGCTTATCCTTGAGCTCCTACGAGCAGTACTTC. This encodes CASSLSLSSYEQYF. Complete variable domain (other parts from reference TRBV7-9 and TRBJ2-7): DTGVSQNPRHKITKRGQNVTFRCDPISEHNRLYWYRQTLGQGPEFLTYFQNEAQLEKSRLLSDRFSAERPKGSFSTLEIQRTEQGDSAMYLCASSLSLSSYEQYFGPGTRLTVT.

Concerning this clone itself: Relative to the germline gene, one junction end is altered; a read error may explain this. CDR3 sequence reads: CASIWDRDNTGANGLTF. The DNA of the CDR3 is TGTGCCAGCATCTGGGACAGGGACAACACTGGGGCCAACGGCCTGACTTTC. The chain couples TRBV2 to TRBJ2-6; 9 nucleotides agree with TRBD1. This CDR3 is built from 17 residues. The germline CDR1 and CDR2 sequences are SNHLY and FYNNEI.

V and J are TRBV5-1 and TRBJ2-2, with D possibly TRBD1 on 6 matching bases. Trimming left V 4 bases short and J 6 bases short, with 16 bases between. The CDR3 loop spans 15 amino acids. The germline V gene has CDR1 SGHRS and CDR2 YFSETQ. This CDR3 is CASSPAQGAAGELFF. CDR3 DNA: TGCGCCAGCAGCCCAGCACAGGGAGCAGCCGGGGAGCTGTTTTTT.

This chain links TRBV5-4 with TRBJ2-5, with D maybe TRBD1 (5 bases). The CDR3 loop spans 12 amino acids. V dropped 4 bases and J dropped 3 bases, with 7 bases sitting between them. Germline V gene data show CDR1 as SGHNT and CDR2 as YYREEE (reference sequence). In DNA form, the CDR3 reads TGTGCCAGCAGCCGCAGGGAAGAGACCCAGTACTTC. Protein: CASSRREETQYF.

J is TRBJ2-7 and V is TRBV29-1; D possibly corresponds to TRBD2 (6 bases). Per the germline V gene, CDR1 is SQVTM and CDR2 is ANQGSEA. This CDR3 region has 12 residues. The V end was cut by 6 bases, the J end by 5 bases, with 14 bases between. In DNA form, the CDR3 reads TGCAGCGTGGGGTTAACGGGGGACGAGCAGTACTTC. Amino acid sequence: CSVGLTGDEQYF.

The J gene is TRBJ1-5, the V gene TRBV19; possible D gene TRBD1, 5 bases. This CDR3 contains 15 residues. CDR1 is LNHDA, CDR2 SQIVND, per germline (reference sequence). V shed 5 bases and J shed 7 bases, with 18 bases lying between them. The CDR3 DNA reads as TGTGCCAGTAGTGCCCTTACGGGGGGGGACCAGCCCCAGCATTTT. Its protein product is CASSALTGGDQPQHF.

CDR3 loop: CAWNRGTLNTGELFF. CDR3 in DNA: TGTGCCTGGAATAGGGGGACCTTGAACACCGGGGAGCTGTTTTTT. The chain uses TRBV30 and TRBJ2-2; perhaps TRBD1 as D (6 bases). The germline V and J ends were trimmed by 4 bases and 1 base, with 13 bases remaining between them. This CDR3 comprises 15 residues. Germline V CDR1 and CDR2: GTSNPN, SVGIG (reference sequence). The full variable domain, in which reference TRBV30 and TRBJ2-2 provide the parts outside the CDR3, is SQTIHQWPATLVQPVGSPLSLECTVEGTSNPNLYWYRQAAGRGLQLLFYSVGIGQISSEVPQNLSASRPQDRQFILSSKKLLLSDSGFYLCAWNRGTLNTGELFFGEGSRLTVL.

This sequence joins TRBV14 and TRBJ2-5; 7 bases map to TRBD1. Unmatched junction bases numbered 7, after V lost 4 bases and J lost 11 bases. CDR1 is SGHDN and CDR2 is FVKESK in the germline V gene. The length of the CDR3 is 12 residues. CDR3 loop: CASSPSGGEQYF. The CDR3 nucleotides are TGTGCCAGCAGCCCCTCAGGGGGAGAGCAGTACTTC. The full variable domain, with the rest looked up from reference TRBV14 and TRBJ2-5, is EAGVTQFPSHSVIEKGQTVTLRCDPISGHDNLYWYRRVMGKEIKFLLHFVKESKQDESGMPNNRFLAERTGGTYSTLKVQPAELEDSGVYFCASSPSGGEQYFGPGTRLLVL.

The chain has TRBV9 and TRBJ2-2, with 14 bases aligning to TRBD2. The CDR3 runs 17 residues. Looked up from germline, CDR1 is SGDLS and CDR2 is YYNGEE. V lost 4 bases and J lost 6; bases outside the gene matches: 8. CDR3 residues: CASSLDTTSGRAGELFF. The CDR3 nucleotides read TGTGCCAGCAGCCTAGATACGACTAGCGGGAGGGCCGGGGAGCTGTTTTTT.

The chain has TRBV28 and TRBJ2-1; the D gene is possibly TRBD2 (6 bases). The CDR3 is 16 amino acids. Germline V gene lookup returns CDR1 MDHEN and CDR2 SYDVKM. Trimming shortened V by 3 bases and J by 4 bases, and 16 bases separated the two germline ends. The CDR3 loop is CASSFSGTYEYNEQFF. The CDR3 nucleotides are TGTGCCAGCAGTTTTTCCGGGACTTACGAATACAATGAGCAGTTCTTC.

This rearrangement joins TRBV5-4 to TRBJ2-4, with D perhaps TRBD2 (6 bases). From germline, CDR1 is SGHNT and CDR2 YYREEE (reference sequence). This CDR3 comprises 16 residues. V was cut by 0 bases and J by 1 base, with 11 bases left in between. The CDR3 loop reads CASSLGSSVAKNIQYF. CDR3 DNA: TGTGCCAGCAGCTTGGGATCTAGCGTGGCCAAAAACATTCAGTACTTC.

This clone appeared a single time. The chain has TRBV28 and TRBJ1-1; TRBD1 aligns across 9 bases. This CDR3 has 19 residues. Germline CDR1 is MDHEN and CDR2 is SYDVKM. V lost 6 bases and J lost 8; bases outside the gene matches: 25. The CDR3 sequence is CASSLQGYQQGATPYEAFF. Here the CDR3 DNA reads TGTGCCAGCAGCCTTCAGGGGTACCAACAGGGGGCGACCCCTTACGAAGCTTTCTTT.

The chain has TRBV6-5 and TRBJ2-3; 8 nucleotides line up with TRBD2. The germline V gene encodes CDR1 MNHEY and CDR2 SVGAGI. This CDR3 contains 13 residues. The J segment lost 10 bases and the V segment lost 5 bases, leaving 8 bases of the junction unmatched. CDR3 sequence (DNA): TGTGCCAGCAGTCCCGGGACTAGTAATGCGCAGTATTTT. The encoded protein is CASSPGTSNAQYF.